These 14 T cell receptor beta chains share one sample of origin, sequenced in a study of blood T cell repertoires in COVID-19. Sequenced by immunoSEQ multiplex PCR; TCRdb stores in-frame clones only, minus some. Seen here are roughly 180,000 clones, 80% to 90% observed once, and the top ten hold more than 5%. The sequencing input was peripheral blood. The source is a woman aged 50 to 60 with COVID-19, enrolled during active disease.

As DNA, the CDR3 is TGTGCCTGGAACGTCGTAGCGGGGGGTAGAGAGACCCAGTACTTC. This codes for CAWNVVAGGRETQYF. The chain carries TRBV30 and TRBJ2-5; 10 bases match TRBD2. The CDR3 spans 15 residues. Germline values: CDR1 GTSNPN, CDR2 SVGIG (reference sequence). V dropped 4 bases and J dropped 4; count of bases not matched to a gene: 9.

The V gene is TRBV6-2 or TRBV6-3, the J gene TRBJ1-5; 9 bases align to TRBD1. Germline CDR1 reads MNHEY; CDR2 reads SVGEGT. J was trimmed by 4 bases and V by 5 bases; bases with no gene match: 6. This CDR3 region has 15 residues. DNA for the CDR3: TGTGCCAGCAGTGGAACCGGGACAGGGAATCAGCCCCAGCATTTT. This sequence encodes CASSGTGTGNQPQHF.

The gene calls are TRBV7-2 and TRBJ2-3, with TRBD2 matching 8 bases. Germline V CDR1 and CDR2: SGHTA, FQGNSA. The CDR3 has 16 amino acids. V trimming: 5 bases; J trimming: 0 bases; junction bases outside the gene matches: 7. The CDR3 loop reads CASSPFGGASTDTQYF. The CDR3 region has the DNA TGTGCCAGCAGCCCTTTCGGGGGGGCTAGCACAGATACGCAGTATTTT.

The chain is built from TRBV28 and TRBJ1-2; 9 bases agree with TRBD1. Germline trimming cut 5 bases from V and 7 bases from J; bases unmatched to any gene: 20. The CDR3 contains 18 residues. Germline CDR1 MDHEN, CDR2 SYDVKM. This chain's CDR3 is CASSPLGGQGGFLPGYTF. The CDR3 DNA sequence: TGTGCCAGCAGTCCCCTAGGGGGACAGGGTGGCTTTCTTCCTGGCTACACCTTC.

This clone occurred once. This chain links TRBV5-1 with TRBJ2-2, with 13 positions matching TRBD2. The CDR3 is made up of 16 amino acids. Germline V lookup: CDR1 SGHRS, CDR2 YFSETQ. V dropped 1 base and J dropped 4; count of bases not matched to a gene: 1. The CDR3 here is CASSLTSGGATGELFF. The CDR3 coding sequence is TGCGCCAGCAGCTTGACTAGCGGGGGGGCCACCGGGGAGCTGTTTTTT. Full variable domain (missing parts from reference TRBV5-1 and TRBJ2-2): KAGVTQTPRYLIKTRGQQVTLSCSPISGHRSVSWYQQTPGQGLQFLFEYFSETQRNKGNFPGRFSGRQFSNSRSEMNVSTLELGDSALYLCASSLTSGGATGELFFGEGSRLTVL.

The chain uses TRBV6-5 and TRBJ1-1; D is undetermined. The CDR3 totals 13 residues. CDR1 is MNHEY and CDR2 is SVGAGI in the germline V gene. V lost 4 bases, J lost 6 bases, and 12 bases lay in between. In nucleotides, the CDR3 is TGTGCCAGCAGTTTCGCTCAGGTCGCTGAAGCTTTCTTT. Protein product: CASSFAQVAEAFF.

This clone was seen a few times. This chain joins TRBV23-1 and TRBJ1-1; the match to TRBD1 covers 11 bases. TRBV23-1 is an open reading frame whose function is uncertain. This CDR3 comprises 16 residues. V lost 5 bases and J lost 4; bases outside the gene matches: 9. Here the CDR3 reads CASSLPGTGGSTEAFF. CDR3 in DNA: TGCGCCAGCAGTTTACCCGGGACAGGGGGGTCCACTGAAGCTTTCTTT.

This clone has only one observation. This chain uses TRBV6-2 or TRBV6-3 with TRBJ1-1; the D is unclear. This CDR3 has 12 residues. Germline CDR1 MNHEY, CDR2 SVGEGT. V was trimmed by 2 bases and J by 6 bases, leaving 7 bases between them. Written as DNA, the CDR3 is TGTGCCAGCAGTTACAGCCGTTCTGAAGCTTTCTTT. Residues: CASSYSRSEAFF.

The V gene is TRBV4-1, the J gene TRBJ1-2; TRBD1 agrees at 10 bases. The CDR3 extends over 16 amino acids. Losses at the gene ends were 3 bases for V and 2 bases for J; bases not matched to a gene: 6. Per the germline V gene, CDR1 is MGHRA and CDR2 is YSYEKL. CDR3 coding DNA: TGCGCCAGCAGCCAGGATAGGACAGGGGGAAACTATGGCTACACCTTC. This sequence encodes CASSQDRTGGNYGYTF.

The chain is built from TRBV12-3 or TRBV12-4 and TRBJ1-2; TRBD1 matches 7 bases. J was trimmed by 7 bases and V by 2 bases; bases with no gene match: 1. CDR3 size: 12 residues. The CDR3 loop is CASSLRQGGYTF. The CDR3 DNA reads as TGTGCCAGCAGTTTACGACAGGGTGGCTACACCTTC.

The chain uses TRBV11-3 and TRBJ2-2, with TRBD1 matching 7 bases. J was trimmed by 6 bases and V by 3 bases; bases with no gene match: 1. Germline V lookup: CDR1 SGHNT, CDR2 YENEEA. CDR3 length equals 13 residues. The CDR3 region is CASSFTGAGELFF. DNA of the CDR3: TGTGCCAGCAGCTTTACAGGGGCCGGGGAGCTGTTTTTT.

The chain couples TRBV5-6 to TRBJ1-6; D is unresolved. This CDR3 is 13 amino acids long. The V end was cut by 0 bases, the J end by 7 bases, with 5 bases between. Germline CDR1 reads SGHDT; CDR2 reads YYEEEE. CDR3 sequence: CASSLAVNSPLHF. DNA of the CDR3: TGTGCCAGCAGCTTGGCAGTAAATTCACCCCTCCACTTT. The full variable domain, completed using reference TRBV5-6 and TRBJ1-6, is DAGVTQSPTHLIKTRGQQVTLRCSPKSGHDTVSWYQQALGQGPQFIFQYYEEEERQRGNFPDRFSGHQFPNYSSELNVNALLLGDSALYLCASSLAVNSPLHFGNGTRLTVT.

This sequence joins TRBV7-7 and TRBJ2-5; 12 bases fit TRBD2. J gave up 3 bases and V 2 bases, and 1 base lay outside the gene matches. Germline CDR1 and CDR2: SSHAT and FNYEAQ (reference sequence). This CDR3 comprises 15 residues. The CDR3 protein is CASSLRLAGEETQYF. For the CDR3, the DNA is TGTGCCAGCAGCTTAAGACTAGCGGGGGAAGAGACCCAGTACTTC.

The J gene is TRBJ2-1, the V gene TRBV5-1; 9 nucleotides line up with TRBD1. V dropped 0 bases and J dropped 7; count of bases not matched to a gene: 14. CDR1 is SGHRS, CDR2 YFSETQ, per germline. The CDR3 covers 18 residues. As DNA, the CDR3 is TGCGCCAGCAGCTTGGAACAGGGGGCGCATCCGATGTGGAATGAGCAGTTCTTC. Protein product: CASSLEQGAHPMWNEQFF.